This passage covers 2 T cell receptor beta chains from one sample sequenced in a study of blood T cell repertoires in COVID-19. Produced via immunoSEQ multiplex PCR; TCRdb's table is partial and in-frame only. Among under 250,000 clones listed, approximately 84% were seen once. The specimen sequenced was peripheral blood. These receptors came from a man over 45 with COVID-19, enrolled during active disease.

This chain uses TRBV7-8 with TRBJ2-7; 7 bases map to TRBD2. Germline values: CDR1 SGHVS, CDR2 FQNEAQ. The CDR3 has 20 amino acids. With V trimmed by 0 bases and J by 2 bases, 19 bases remained unmatched. CDR3 sequence: CASSLARWGTKKNATYEQYF. DNA for the CDR3: TGTGCCAGCAGCTTAGCGAGGTGGGGGACTAAGAAGAACGCGACCTACGAGCAGTACTTC.

The chain combines TRBV7-9 with TRBJ1-5, with D possibly TRBD1 on 6 matching bases. Germline-derived CDR1 and CDR2 are SEHNR and FQNEAQ (reference sequence). The CDR3 is made up of 15 amino acids. V was trimmed by 4 bases and J by 4 bases, leaving 14 bases between them. CDR3 sequence reads: CASSSLQGPNQPQHF. The CDR3 DNA reads as TGTGCCAGCAGCTCTCTACAGGGACCTAATCAGCCCCAGCATTTT.